The 9 T cell receptor beta chains given below trace back to one sample, sequenced in a study of T cell changes during pregnancy in multiple sclerosis. Assay: immunoSEQ multiplex PCR; the TCRdb copy retains only in-frame clones and omits some. The sample consists of under 85,000 clones, 80% to 95% of them appearing once. The sequencing here drew on CD4+ T cells from peripheral blood mononuclear cells, taken in the second trimester of pregnancy. The receptors here all came from a female donor with multiple sclerosis, enrolled in a pregnancy study.

This clone has only a few counts. The V and J genes are TRBV9 and TRBJ1-1; the D gene is possibly TRBD1 (5 bases). There are 13 residues in the CDR3. Germline-derived CDR1 and CDR2 are SGDLS and YYNGEE. V lost 1 base, J lost 4 bases, and 8 bases lay in between. Here the CDR3 reads CASSVQGGTEAFF. The CDR3 DNA follows: TGTGCCAGCAGCGTACAGGGAGGCACTGAAGCTTTCTTT.

V usage is TRBV6-1 and J usage is TRBJ2-3, with 8 bases fitting TRBD2. Germline CDR1 is MNHNS and CDR2 is SASEGT. This CDR3 region has 17 residues. V shed 2 bases and J 2 bases; nucleotides not matched to a gene: 9. The DNA of the CDR3 is TGTGCCAGCAGTGAATATGGACTAGCAGAAATCACAGATACGCAGTATTTT. Protein: CASSEYGLAEITDTQYF.

The V and J genes are TRBV19 and TRBJ2-7; D is possibly TRBD1 (6 bases). The length of the CDR3 is 13 residues. Germline CDR1 and CDR2: LNHDA and SQIVND (reference sequence). V lost 4 bases and J 6 bases, leaving 13 bases between the germline ends. In DNA form, the CDR3 reads TGTGCCAGTAGTACCCTGGGACATACCGAGCAGTACTTC. Amino acids: CASSTLGHTEQYF.

This clone was seen a few times. The chain employs TRBV7-6 and TRBJ1-6, with D perhaps TRBD1 (6 bases). The CDR3 consists of 15 residues. Trimming shortened V by 5 bases and J by 7 bases, and 15 bases separated the two germline ends. Per germline, CDR1 SGHVS and CDR2 FNYEAQ. The CDR3, as DNA: TGTGCCAGCAGCCAACAGGGTACGGGGAATTCACCCCTCCACTTT. It yields the protein CASSQQGTGNSPLHF.

The gene calls are TRBV19 and TRBJ2-6, with D possibly being TRBD2 (6 bases). Germline lookup yields CDR1 LNHDA and CDR2 SQIVND (reference sequence). CDR3 length: 15 residues. V lost 3 bases and J 2 bases, leaving 8 bases between the germline ends. CDR3 sequence (DNA): TGTGCCAGTAGTATTTGGGGGGCTGGGGCCAACGTCCTGACTTTC. It encodes CASSIWGAGANVLTF.

The chain combines TRBV10-3 with TRBJ2-2; TRBD2 matches at 7 bases. The V segment lost 8 bases and the J segment 3 bases; nucleotides outside the gene matches: 6. This CDR3 is built from 14 residues. From germline, CDR1 is ENHRY and CDR2 SYGVKD. The DNA for the CDR3 is TGTGCCATCTCACATCGGGGGGACACCGGGGAGCTGTTTTTT. Its translation: CAISHRGDTGELFF.

V gene TRBV7-2 combines with J gene TRBJ2-1; D not resolved. The V gene lost 3 bases and the J gene lost 0 bases, with 3 bases spanning the gap. The CDR3 extends over 13 amino acids. Germline-derived CDR1 and CDR2 are SGHTA and FQGNSA. In DNA, the CDR3 is TGTGCCAGCAGCTTCAACTCCTACAATGAGCAGTTCTTC. Its translation: CASSFNSYNEQFF.

The chain combines TRBV4-3 with TRBJ1-2, with D possibly being TRBD1 (6 bases). Between the trimmed V and J ends, which lost 0 bases and 4 bases, there was a span of 12 bases. CDR3 size: 15 residues. CDR1 and CDR2 (germline): LGHNA, YSLEER. CDR3 nucleotide sequence: TGCGCCAGCAGCCAAGATCAGAAAGGGGGCTATGGCTACACCTTC. This sequence encodes CASSQDQKGGYGYTF.

This clone has just one count. J is TRBJ2-5 and V is TRBV11-3, with TRBD1 as a possible D gene (5 bases). Germline lookup yields CDR1 SGHNT and CDR2 YENEEA. The V end was cut by 4 bases, the J end by 4 bases, with 19 bases between. The CDR3 covers 16 residues. CDR3 loop: CASSSDSQFWGETQYF. The DNA of the CDR3 is TGTGCCAGCAGCTCCGACAGTCAATTCTGGGGAGAGACCCAGTACTTC.